The TCR beta chain described here comes from a study of tumor-infiltrating lymphocytes in primary liver carcinoma. Points from the study as a whole: Pairs comparing tumor with adjacent tissue or blood overlapped less than pairs drawn from tumor regions. Representation across all five tumor regions was limited to only about 7.5-24% of top clones.

CDR3 length: 14 amino acids. Germline loops: CDR1 MNHEY, CDR2 SVGAGI. This clonotype has only a few counts. Its antigen remains unidentified. A read error may account for a junction end that differs from germline. RNA and DNA were co-extracted from approximately 20-30 mg of unsorted bulk tissue. Over 80% viable tumor cells were present in every tumor sample. A primer matching the constant region was used to make TCR beta cDNA from about 500 ng of total RNA. For TCR beta, libraries were produced by three nested multiplex PCR rounds using slightly modified ARM-PCR. The first two PCR rounds, around 10 cycles each, used TRBV1-TRBV30 forward primers and a C-beta reverse primer. From the multiplex PCR reads, TCRdb called clonotypes with MiXCR, one entry per CDR3 protein. In the table there are roughly 100,000 distinct CDR3 sequences, roughly 85% of which are singletons.

J is TRBJ2-7 and V is TRBV6-5; the D is unclear. The sequence derives from a man in his forties with primary liver carcinoma and hepatitis B virus infection. The material sequenced was liver tumor tissue from sampling region 3. The subset is: tumor region T3, left-lateral pole. The CDR3 protein is CASLWSLAMYEQYF. The CDR3 DNA is TGTGCCAGCCTCTGGTCATTGGCTATGTACGAGCAGTATTTC.